This T cell receptor (beta chain) emerged from a study of cytomegalovirus exposure and HLA in healthy donors. With regard to this clone: Its antigen is unidentified.

Study observations and caveats: In an earlier analysis, most TCR beta V segments were productive about 90% or about 30% of the time. The study put some 150 TCR beta chains on its list as cytomegalovirus-associated. HLA-A and HLA-B allele assignments for most subjects were reportedly predicted accurately using TCR beta sequences. When the data were analyzed later, several of the most significant clusters appeared to be linked to common viral pathogens.

Both 60 Vbeta primers and 13 Jbeta primers went into the PCR. TCRdb keeps only in-frame clones here, not all; method: immunoSEQ multiplex PCR. The sample includes about 39,000 clones. CDR3 size: 14 residues. CDR1 and CDR2 (germline): SGHRS, YFSETQ. The V gene lost 0 bases and the J gene lost 7 bases, with 13 bases spanning the gap. The TCR was taken from a woman in her twenties or thirties in good health and CMV-seropositive. The material sequenced was PBMCs. The chain couples TRBV5-1 to TRBJ2-5; the D gene is possibly TRBD1 (5 bases). The CDR3 bases are TGCGCCAGCAGCTTGGAAGGGGCGCGTGGGACCCAGTACTTC. Its translation: CASSLEGARGTQYF.